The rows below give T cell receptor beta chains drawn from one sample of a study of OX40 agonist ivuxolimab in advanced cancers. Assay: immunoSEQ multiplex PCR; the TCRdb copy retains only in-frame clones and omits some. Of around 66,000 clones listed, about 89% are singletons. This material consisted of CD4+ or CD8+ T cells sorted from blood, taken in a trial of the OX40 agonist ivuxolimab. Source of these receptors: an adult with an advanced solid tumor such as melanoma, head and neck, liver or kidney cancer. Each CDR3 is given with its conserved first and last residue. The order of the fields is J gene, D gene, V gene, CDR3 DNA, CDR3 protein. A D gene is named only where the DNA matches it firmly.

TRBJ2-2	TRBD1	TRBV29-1	TGCAGCATAGACAGGGATCACACCGGGGAGCTGTTTTTT	CSIDRDHTGELFF
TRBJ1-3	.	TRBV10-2	TGCGCCAGCAGTGAGTCGGGGTACAGGGAAGAAAACACCATATATTTT	CASSESGYREENTIYF
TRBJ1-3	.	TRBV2	TGTGCCAGCAGTGAAGCTTACAGGGCGGAGGGGAGGGGAAACACCATATATTTT	CASSEAYRAEGRGNTIYF
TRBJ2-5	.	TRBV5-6	TGTGCCAGCAGCTTTACAGGAATTGGCGAAGAGACCCAGTACTTC	CASSFTGIGEETQYF
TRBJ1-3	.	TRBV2	TGTGCCAGCACCTCGGTGGGGATCTCTGGAAACACCATATATTTT	CASTSVGISGNTIYF
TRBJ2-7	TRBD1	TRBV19	TGTGCCAGTAGTGGGACAGTCACCTACGAGCAGTACTTC	CASSGTVTYEQYF
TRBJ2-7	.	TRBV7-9	TGTGCCAGCGCCTCGGAAGGGTTTACGTACGAGCAGTACTTC	CASASEGFTYEQYF
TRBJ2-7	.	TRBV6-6	TGTGCCAGCAGTTACTTAGTACAGGGCCCCTACGAGCAGTACTTC	CASSYLVQGPYEQYF
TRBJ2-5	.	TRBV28	TGTGCCAGCAGTTCAGGGGGCGGGAGGGAGACCCAGTACTTC	CASSSGGGRETQYF
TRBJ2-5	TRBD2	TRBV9	TGTGCCAGCAGCGTAGCTGGGGTAGCGGGGGGGCTAGAGACCCAGTACTTC	CASSVAGVAGGLETQYF
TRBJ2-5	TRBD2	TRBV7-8	TGTGCCAGCAGCGCCGGGACTAGCTTAGGGGAGACCCAGTACTTC	CASSAGTSLGETQYF
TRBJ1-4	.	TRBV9	TGTGCCAGCAGCGACACAGGGATGGCTAATGAAAAACTGTTTTTT	CASSDTGMANEKLFF
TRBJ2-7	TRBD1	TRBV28	TGTGCCAGCAGTTCCCGGGACAGGCTCTACGAGCAGTACTTC	CASSSRDRLYEQYF
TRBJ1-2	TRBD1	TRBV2	TGTGCCAGCAGTGAAGTAGGGACAGGGGCTCGGGGCTACACCTTC	CASSEVGTGARGYTF
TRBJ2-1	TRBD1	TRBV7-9	TGTGCCAGCAGCGGAGGGACAGGGATTACTGAGCAGTTCTTC	CASSGGTGITEQFF
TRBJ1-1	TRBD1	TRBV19	TGTGCCAGTAGTGGTCCGACAGGGAAGGGCACTGAAGCTTTCTTT	CASSGPTGKGTEAFF